The 27 T cell receptor beta chains below were found in one sample sequenced in a study of blood T cell repertoires in COVID-19. Repertoires were generated with immunoSEQ multiplex PCR, while TCRdb's copy carries only in-frame clones and drops some. The sample lists 78,000 or so clones; over 75% were seen once. Sequencing was carried out using peripheral blood. The origin of the receptors is a man older than 75 with acute or convalescent COVID-19.

The chain combines TRBV7-9 with TRBJ2-7; D is ambiguous. V was cut by 1 base and J by 5 bases, with 12 bases left in between. The V gene's germline CDR1 is SEHNR and CDR2 FQNEAQ (reference sequence). This CDR3 comprises 14 residues. CDR3 residues: CASSLDAGGNEQYF. The CDR3 region has the DNA TGTGCCAGCAGCTTAGACGCAGGTGGCAACGAGCAGTACTTC.

This clone was observed a handful of times. This chain joins TRBV30 and TRBJ2-6; perhaps TRBD1 as D (5 bases). There are 14 residues in the CDR3. CDR1 is GTSNPN and CDR2 is SVGIG in the germline V gene (reference sequence). Trimming stripped 0 bases from V and 4 bases from J, with 7 bases between. The CDR3 region is CAWSVGVGANVLTF. The CDR3 DNA sequence: TGTGCCTGGAGTGTAGGGGTCGGGGCCAACGTCCTGACTTTC.

In this sample, this clone turned up once. The V gene is TRBV2, the J gene TRBJ2-3, with 9 bases lining up with TRBD2. Trimming took 8 bases from V and 6 from J; bases not matched to a gene: 9. CDR3 size: 14 residues. Germline V gene lookup returns CDR1 SNHLY and CDR2 FYNNEI. The CDR3 DNA reads TGTGCCAGCCGAGGGGGGCTAGCGGGGGATACGCAGTATTTT. Amino acids: CASRGGLAGDTQYF.

This clone was seen a handful of times. V and J are TRBV18 and TRBJ1-2; 8 bases are shared with TRBD1. The J segment lost 4 bases and the V segment lost 0 bases, leaving 1 base of the junction unmatched. Germline V CDR1 and CDR2: KGHSH, LQKENI. The CDR3 has 14 amino acids. CDR3 DNA: TGTGCCAGCTCACCACCGACAGGGGCCTATGGCTACACCTTC. It encodes CASSPPTGAYGYTF. Filled out from reference TRBV18 and TRBJ1-2, the complete variable domain reads NAGVMQNPRHLVRRRGQEARLRCSPMKGHSHVYWYRQLPEEGLKFMVYLQKENIIDESGMPKERFSAEFPKEGPSILRIQQVVRGDSAAYFCASSPPTGAYGYTFGSGTRLTVV.

The chain uses TRBV27 and TRBJ1-3; unclear D gene. The CDR3 is made up of 16 amino acids. Trimming took 5 bases from V and 0 from J, leaving 14 bases between them. The germline gives CDR1 MNHEY, CDR2 SMNVEV (reference sequence). The CDR3 reads CASSSAGFTSGNTIYF. The DNA for the CDR3 is TGTGCCAGCAGTAGTGCAGGTTTCACCTCTGGAAACACCATATATTTT.

This clone was found a few times. The genes are TRBV5-6 and TRBJ1-4, with D perhaps matching TRBD1 (5 bases). Trimming took off 4 bases at V and 4 bases at J, with 11 bases between the two ends. Looked up from germline, CDR1 is SGHDT and CDR2 is YYEEEE. This CDR3 is 14 amino acids long. CDR3 region: CASSPLRGNEKLFF. CDR3 bases: TGTGCCAGCAGCCCGTTAAGGGGTAATGAAAAACTGTTTTTT.

The chain links TRBV13 to TRBJ1-1, with TRBD1 matching 9 bases. V lost 2 bases, J lost 4 bases, and 2 bases stayed unmatched. The CDR3 contains 14 residues. Germline values: CDR1 PRHDT, CDR2 FYEKMQ (reference sequence). The CDR3 is CASSLRQGGTEAFF. In DNA, the CDR3 is TGTGCCAGCAGCTTAAGACAGGGGGGCACTGAAGCTTTCTTT. The full variable domain, in which reference TRBV13 and TRBJ1-1 provide the parts outside the CDR3, is AAGVIQSPRHLIKEKRETATLKCYPIPRHDTVYWYQQGPGQDPQFLISFYEKMQSDKGSIPDRFSAQQFSDYHSELNMSSLELGDSALYFCASSLRQGGTEAFFGQGTRLTVV.

This chain links TRBV11-2 with TRBJ1-2; TRBD1 matches 11 bases. The CDR3 length is 15 residues. The trim removed 6 bases at V and 8 bases at J, leaving 11 bases unmatched. Germline V CDR1 and CDR2: SGHAT, FQNNGV. CDR3 nucleotides: TGTGCCAGCAGGCCTCCGGGACAGGGGGTGGCCGGCTACACCTTC. Amino acid sequence: CASRPPGQGVAGYTF.

The chain uses TRBV6-5 and TRBJ1-5, with 7 bases aligning to TRBD1. Trimming at V came to 0 bases and at J to 5 bases, leaving 1 base not matched to a gene. The CDR3 sequence is 14 residues long. CDR1 and CDR2 from the germline V gene are MNHEY and SVGAGI. CDR3 protein: CASSYSTGDQPQHF. The DNA for the CDR3 is TGTGCCAGCAGTTACTCTACAGGGGATCAGCCCCAGCATTTT.

The chain uses TRBV12-3 or TRBV12-4 and TRBJ1-6; D possibly corresponds to TRBD1 (5 bases). This CDR3 contains 13 residues. The ends were cut back, 6 bases at V and 6 bases at J, with 9 bases in the middle. DNA of the CDR3: TGTGCCAGCAGCGACAGAACTAATTCACCCCTCCACTTT. This gives the protein CASSDRTNSPLHF.

The chain has TRBV5-1 and TRBJ2-7; weak D call: TRBD2 (5 bases). CDR3 length equals 12 residues. V dropped 1 base and J dropped 5 bases, with 7 bases sitting between them. The germline V gene has CDR1 SGHRS and CDR2 YFSETQ. CDR3 nucleotide sequence: TGCGCCAGCAGCTTGCCCGGGGACGAGCAGTACTTC. Translating it yields CASSLPGDEQYF. The whole variable domain, remainder taken from reference TRBV5-1 and TRBJ2-7, is KAGVTQTPRYLIKTRGQQVTLSCSPISGHRSVSWYQQTPGQGLQFLFEYFSETQRNKGNFPGRFSGRQFSNSRSEMNVSTLELGDSALYLCASSLPGDEQYFGPGTRLTVT.

This chain connects TRBV6-5 to TRBJ2-3, with TRBD1 matching 7 bases. Germline CDR1 MNHEY, CDR2 SVGAGI. This CDR3 has 14 residues. V lost 10 bases, J lost 5 bases, and 12 bases stayed unmatched. The CDR3 sequence is CATGTVKNRDTQYF. The CDR3 DNA is TGTGCCACCGGGACAGTCAAGAACAGAGATACGCAGTATTTT.

This rearrangement joins TRBV2 to TRBJ2-7; D might be TRBD1 (6 bases). CDR1 is SNHLY and CDR2 is FYNNEI in the germline V gene. The CDR3 totals 13 residues. V lost 1 base and J 9 bases, leaving 13 bases between the germline ends. This CDR3 is CASSEGPRGVQYF. The CDR3 bases are TGTGCCAGCAGTGAAGGGCCCAGGGGTGTGCAGTACTTC. The whole variable domain, filled in from reference TRBV2 and TRBJ2-7, reads EPEVTQTPSHQVTQMGQEVILRCVPISNHLYFYWYRQILGQKVEFLVSFYNNEISEKSEIFDDQFSVERPDGSNFTLKIRSTKLEDSAMYFCASSEGPRGVQYFGPGTRLTVT.

This sequence joins TRBV7-9 and TRBJ2-1; D might be TRBD1 (6 bases). V was clipped by 0 bases and J by 5 bases, with 8 bases between them. CDR3 size: 14 residues. CDR1 and CDR2 from the germline V gene are SEHNR and FQNEAQ (reference sequence). In nucleotides, the CDR3 is TGTGCCAGCAGCTTAGCGGGGGCGAACAATGAGCAGTTCTTC. It translates to CASSLAGANNEQFF. Full variable domain (missing parts from reference TRBV7-9 and TRBJ2-1): DTGVSQNPRHKITKRGQNVTFRCDPISEHNRLYWYRQTLGQGPEFLTYFQNEAQLEKSRLLSDRFSAERPKGSFSTLEIQRTEQGDSAMYLCASSLAGANNEQFFGPGTRLTVL.

The genes are TRBV12-5 and TRBJ1-4; 11 bases are a match to TRBD1. The CDR3 is made up of 16 amino acids. Looked up from germline, CDR1 is LGHNT and CDR2 is FRNRAP. Trimming took 1 base from V and 8 from J; bases not matched to a gene: 6. The CDR3 nucleotides read TGTGCTAGTGGTTTGGGCCGGAGGACAGGGGGCGAAAAACTGTTTTTT. Translation: CASGLGRRTGGEKLFF.

The V call is TRBV6-1, the J call TRBJ2-7; TRBD2 matches at 11 bases. The V segment lost 4 bases and the J segment 0 bases; nucleotides outside the gene matches: 5. Looked up from germline, CDR1 is MNHNS and CDR2 is SASEGT. The CDR3 extends over 16 amino acids. CDR3 sequence: CASSGPLAGDSYEQYF. The CDR3 DNA reads TGTGCCAGCAGTGGCCCACTAGCGGGGGACTCCTACGAGCAGTACTTC.

The V call is TRBV5-4, the J call TRBJ1-2; the match to TRBD1 covers 10 bases. V dropped 4 bases and J dropped 7; count of bases not matched to a gene: 13. The CDR3 loop spans 16 amino acids. Germline-derived CDR1 and CDR2 are SGHNT and YYREEE (reference sequence). The CDR3 region has the DNA TGTGCCAGCAGCCCGACGGCCTGGGACAGGGGAGGTGGCTACACCTTC. Translation: CASSPTAWDRGGGYTF.

The chain combines TRBV29-1 with TRBJ1-2; no reliable D call. This CDR3 spans 12 amino acids. From germline, CDR1 is SQVTM and CDR2 ANQGSEA. Deletions cut 4 bases from V and 6 bases from J, with 12 bases between. CDR3 coding DNA: TGCAGCGTTGGGGGAGACCCCAATGGCTACACCTTC. As protein: CSVGGDPNGYTF.

This clone was seen more than once but under ten times. The gene calls are TRBV18 and TRBJ1-5; D is uncertain. The CDR3 covers 16 residues. Germline CDR1 reads KGHSH; CDR2 reads LQKENI. Trimming removed 1 base from V and 11 bases from J, with 21 bases in between. The CDR3 DNA sequence: TGTGCCAGCTCACCACAGGGCAGCGGCACGGGGTTGACCCAGCATTTT. It codes for CASSPQGSGTGLTQHF.

The V call is TRBV19, the J call TRBJ1-5; maybe TRBD1 (5 bases). The CDR3 loop spans 15 amino acids. CDR1 LNHDA and CDR2 SQIVND come from the germline V gene (reference sequence). V was pared by 6 bases and J by 4 bases, with 16 bases between. As DNA, the CDR3 is TGTGCCAGTAGCTGGGGGGGGGTAGGGAATCAGCCCCAGCATTTT. It codes for CASSWGGVGNQPQHF. Using reference TRBV19 and TRBJ1-5 for the parts outside the CDR3, the full variable domain is DGGITQSPKYLFRKEGQNVTLSCEQNLNHDAMYWYRQDPGQGLRLIYYSQIVNDFQKGDIAEGYSVSREKKESFPLTVTSAQKNPTAFYLCASSWGGVGNQPQHFGDGTRLSIL.

The chain uses TRBV27 and TRBJ1-1; D is unclear. The V end lost 2 bases, the J end lost 1 base, and 5 bases lay between the germline ends. The CDR3 length is 13 residues. Germline loops: CDR1 MNHEY, CDR2 SMNVEV (reference sequence). CDR3 coding DNA: TGTGCCAGCAGTTTAGGCCAGAACACTGAAGCTTTCTTT. Residues: CASSLGQNTEAFF.

J is TRBJ2-5 and V is TRBV5-6; 7 bases are shared with TRBD2. The ends lost 4 bases at V and 4 bases at J; junction bases unmatched: 13. The CDR3 covers 16 residues. Germline CDR1 SGHDT, CDR2 YYEEEE. The CDR3 sequence is CASSDGTTRSGETQYF. The DNA of the CDR3 is TGTGCCAGCAGCGACGGGACTACCCGATCGGGAGAGACCCAGTACTTC.

The chain is built from TRBV5-1 and TRBJ2-5; D is uncertain. V was pared by 0 bases and J by 4 bases, with 7 bases between. Per germline, CDR1 SGHRS and CDR2 YFSETQ. The CDR3 runs 13 residues. The CDR3 sequence: CASSLDRGETQYF. The CDR3 DNA is TGCGCCAGCAGCTTGGATAGAGGAGAGACCCAGTACTTC.

This clone was found a few times. The same CDR3 arises from other DNA sequences in this sample as well. The chain combines TRBV19 with TRBJ1-2, with D possibly matching TRBD1 (5 bases). Trimming took 0 bases from V and 4 from J, leaving 12 bases between them. Per the germline V gene, CDR1 is LNHDA and CDR2 is SQIVND (reference sequence). The CDR3 has 15 residues. The CDR3 coding sequence is TGTGCCAGTAGTATAGATCGGCGGGGACGCTATGGCTACACCTTC. Encoded protein: CASSIDRRGRYGYTF.

This chain joins TRBV30 and TRBJ1-3, with TRBD1 matching 10 bases. CDR1 and CDR2 (germline): GTSNPN, SVGIG (reference sequence). The CDR3 spans 15 residues. The trim removed 2 bases at V and 3 bases at J, leaving 4 bases unmatched. The CDR3: CAWSRQGASGNTIYF. CDR3 DNA: TGTGCCTGGAGTCGACAGGGGGCTAGTGGAAACACCATATATTTT.

The genes are TRBV19 and TRBJ2-7; TRBD1 is a possible D gene (6 bases). Germline V lookup: CDR1 LNHDA, CDR2 SQIVND (reference sequence). V dropped 7 bases and J dropped 1 base, with 14 bases sitting between them. The CDR3 covers 14 residues. The CDR3 nucleotides read TGTGCCAGTATGACATCCGGGACATCCTACGAGCAGTACTTC. Translating it yields CASMTSGTSYEQYF.

V is TRBV7-9 and J is TRBJ1-2, with 10 nucleotides matching TRBD1. The CDR3 consists of 18 residues. Germline CDR1 is SEHNR and CDR2 is FQNEAQ (reference sequence). J lost 10 bases, V lost 4 bases, and 21 bases had no gene match. The CDR3 DNA reads TGTGCCAGCAGCTCTTATTCCGCTCGCACCGGGACAGGGGCTACCTACACCTTC. Translated, it gives CASSSYSARTGTGATYTF.